This T cell receptor (beta chain) was recorded in a study of T cell clones after liver transplantation. Study-wide context: Pre-transplant mixed lymphocyte reactions yielded third-party-reactive TCRbeta sequences as comparators for graft-donor-reactive sequences.

The method was immunoSEQ multiplex PCR; TCRdb's version includes in-frame clones alone and lacks a portion of them. The table has around 100,000 clones, more than 75% seen once; the top ten hold approximately 0.93%. Unmatched junction bases numbered 5, after V lost 4 bases and J lost 4 bases. Per germline, CDR1 SQVTM and CDR2 ANQGSEA. The CDR3 is made up of 14 amino acids. The sequence was collected from a human donor who received a liver transplant. This specimen consisted of CD4+ T cells from blood, obtained before liver transplant. The rearrangement uses TRBV29-1 and TRBJ2-3; 10 positions agree with TRBD2. CDR3 sequence: CSVARLAGADTQYF. The CDR3 bases are TGCAGCGTTGCAAGGCTAGCGGGGGCAGATACGCAGTATTTT.